What follows are 8 T cell receptor beta chains derived from one specimen sequenced in a study of neoadjuvant nivolumab and ipilimumab in lung cancer. TCRdb keeps only in-frame clones here, not all; method: immunoSEQ multiplex PCR. This sample carries tens of thousands of clones, approximately 92% of them seen once, and the ten largest clones take about 3.3%. Here the sequenced sample was peripheral blood, taken before neoadjuvant nivolumab, alone or with ipilimumab. All receptors come from an adult with non-small cell lung cancer.

The chain uses TRBV5-1 and TRBJ2-7; D not certain. Trimming pared 0 bases from V and 4 bases from J, leaving 11 bases between. CDR1 and CDR2 (germline): SGHRS, YFSETQ. The CDR3 is 14 residues long. This chain's CDR3 is CASSLGPTQYEQYF. As DNA, the CDR3 is TGCGCCAGCAGCTTGGGACCCACTCAGTACGAGCAGTACTTC.

The gene calls are TRBV11-2 and TRBJ2-7, with 10 bases matching TRBD1. Germline assignment: CDR1 SGHAT and CDR2 FQNNGV. V lost 1 base and J lost 2; bases outside the gene matches: 2. CDR3 size: 15 residues. The CDR3 sequence: CASSLGQGAPYEQYF. The CDR3 DNA reads as TGTGCCAGCAGCTTAGGACAGGGGGCACCCTACGAGCAGTACTTC.

The gene calls are TRBV19 and TRBJ2-3; TRBD2 is a possible D gene (5 bases). The V end was cut by 6 bases, the J end by 6 bases, with 19 bases between. CDR3 length: 15 residues. Germline V gene sequence: CDR1 LNHDA, CDR2 SQIVND (reference sequence). The CDR3 region has the DNA TGTGCCAGTAGCGTCGGACTTGAGGGAGTTGATACGCAGTATTTT. Encoded protein: CASSVGLEGVDTQYF.

This clone was detected only a few times. The chain employs TRBV4-1 and TRBJ1-2, with D possibly matching TRBD1 (5 bases). The germline V gene encodes CDR1 MGHRA and CDR2 YSYEKL. This CDR3 spans 16 amino acids. V was pared by 0 bases and J by 0 bases, with 11 bases between. CDR3 DNA sequence: TGCGCCAGCAGCCAAGACGACAGTCCGTCTAACTATGGCTACACCTTC. Its translation: CASSQDDSPSNYGYTF.

J is TRBJ2-6 and V is TRBV5-1; 12 positions agree with TRBD1. CDR1 is SGHRS and CDR2 is YFSETQ in the germline V gene. This CDR3 contains 21 residues. Unmatched junction bases numbered 20, after V lost 6 bases and J lost 4 bases. The CDR3 DNA reads as TGCGCCAGCAAACGACGTGCGGGACAGGGGGCCGCGGGAGCCGGGGCCAACGTCCTGACTTTC. It encodes CASKRRAGQGAAGAGANVLTF.

This clone was seen only once. This chain connects TRBV10-2 to TRBJ2-3; 7 nucleotides align to TRBD2. The CDR3 spans 17 residues. V gave up 1 base and J gave up 2 bases; unmatched junction bases: 9. Looked up from germline, CDR1 is WSHSY and CDR2 is SAAADI. This chain's CDR3 is CASSEYLAETYTDTQYF. The CDR3 nucleotides read TGCGCCAGCAGTGAGTACCTAGCGGAAACTTACACAGATACGCAGTATTTT.

The chain combines TRBV4-1 with TRBJ1-5, with D unresolved. V lost 6 bases, J lost 2 bases, and 11 bases lay in between. The CDR3 runs 14 residues. Germline CDR1 reads MGHRA; CDR2 reads YSYEKL. The CDR3 here is CASSIRVGNQPQHF. In DNA, the CDR3 is TGCGCCAGCAGTATTCGGGTCGGCAATCAGCCCCAGCATTTT.

The rearrangement links TRBV4-2 to TRBJ2-5, with D perhaps assigned TRBD1 or TRBD2 (5 bases each). Germline V gene lookup returns CDR1 LGHNA and CDR2 YNFKEQ. Trimming removed 1 base at V and 7 bases at J, with 19 bases between. The CDR3 has 16 amino acids. CDR3 in amino acids: CASSQARDHPTGTQYF. CDR3 coding DNA: TGTGCCAGCAGCCAAGCTAGGGACCATCCTACCGGGACCCAGTACTTC.